The present T cell receptor beta chain was sequenced within a study of cytomegalovirus exposure and HLA in healthy donors. Germline loops: CDR1 SNHLY, CDR2 FYNNEI. Trimming stripped 4 bases from V and 3 bases from J, with 15 bases between. CDR3 size: 15 residues. Study results and limitations: Prior analysis indicated that the majority of TCR beta V segments exhibited productivity approximately 90% or approximately 30% of the time. Researchers reported in a later analysis that common viral pathogens appeared linked to several top clusters.

As for this clone: Its target is not known.

13 Jbeta primers and 60 Vbeta primers were used for the PCR. Clones were read by immunoSEQ multiplex PCR, and TCRdb kept only the in-frame ones, dropping some. The sample has about 120,000 clones; around 74% are singletons. The chain employs TRBV2 and TRBJ1-2; the D gene is possibly TRBD1 (6 bases). Sequencing was carried out using PBMCs. The TCR comes from a man in his fifties or sixties in good health and CMV-seropositive. The CDR3 nucleotides are TGTGCCAGCAGTGTAACAGGGCCCTTGGACTATGGCTACACCTTC. As protein: CASSVTGPLDYGYTF.